The sequence of this T cell receptor (beta chain) was determined in a study of OX40 agonist ivuxolimab in advanced cancers. Study-level findings and limits: Within 6 weeks, CD4+ and CD8+ blood T cells expanded clonally at 0.1 to 3.0 mg/kg.

Assay used: immunoSEQ multiplex PCR; TCRdb lists only in-frame clones, some missing. The profile covers nearly 80,000 clones, with roughly four fifths appearing a single time and 0.4% to 0.5% taken by the ten largest. About this clone itself: The antigen is undetermined.

The CDR3 has 16 residues. Germline assignment: CDR1 LNHDA and CDR2 SQIVND (reference sequence). The trim removed 4 bases at V and 5 bases at J, leaving 8 bases unmatched. This sequence joins TRBV19 and TRBJ2-1; 10 nucleotides align to TRBD2. The receptor's source is an adult with an advanced solid tumor such as melanoma, head and neck, liver or kidney cancer. Specimen: CD4+ or CD8+ T cells sorted from blood, collected in a trial of the OX40 agonist ivuxolimab. The CDR3 is CASSNQLAGADNEQFF. As DNA, the CDR3 is TGTGCCAGTAGTAACCAGCTAGCGGGGGCTGACAATGAGCAGTTCTTC.